This T cell receptor beta chain derives from a study of cytomegalovirus exposure and HLA in healthy donors. With 60 Vbeta and 13 Jbeta primers, the PCR was carried out. Some clones are missing from TCRdb's copy, which holds only in-frame ones; the method was immunoSEQ multiplex PCR. The sample consists of 90,000 or so clones, more than 75% of them appearing once. Study outcomes and limitations: Researchers reported in a later analysis that a missense DCLRE1C variant was tied to TCR beta V- and J-gene trimming. An analysis was carried out at a later point. It showed that HLA-associated TCR beta chains were more clonally expanded than equally common non-associated chains.

Worth noting for this clone: Antigen specificity is unknown.

Looked up from germline, CDR1 is SGHVS and CDR2 is FNYEAQ. This CDR3 comprises 16 residues. J gave up 2 bases and V 5 bases, and 9 bases lay outside the gene matches. The gene calls are TRBV7-6 and TRBJ2-7; 10 bases line up with TRBD1. The sequenced sample consisted of PBMCs. The receptor's source is a woman aged 50 to 60 in good health and CMV-seropositive. The CDR3 is CASSQTPGQGAYEQYF. CDR3 in DNA: TGTGCCAGCAGCCAAACCCCCGGACAGGGGGCCTACGAGCAGTACTTC.